This TCR beta chain appears in the sequencing data of a study of blood T cells in healthy people across ages. With a J-beta primer mix and a sample-barcoded 5' primer, a second PCR ran roughly 7 to 11 cycles. Each CDR3 protein gets one entry after TCRdb re-called the 5' RACE reads with MiXCR. The sample records hundreds of thousands of distinct CDR3 sequences, about 62% being singletons. From germline, CDR1 is DFQATT and CDR2 SNEGSKA (reference sequence). The junction had 5 bases not matched to a gene; V was cut back by 6 bases and J by 4 bases. CDR3 length: 13 residues. The TCR comes from a man aged 30 to 45 in good health. Sequencing was carried out using blood. The rearrangement links TRBV20-1 to TRBJ1-4, with 7 bases aligning to TRBD1. The CDR3: CSAQGGFNEKLFF. In DNA form, the CDR3 reads TGCAGTGCCCAGGGGGGGTTTAATGAAAAACTGTTTTTT.